Listed here are 24 T cell receptor beta chains from one sample, sequenced in a study of cytomegalovirus exposure and HLA in healthy donors. Primers for the PCR totalled 60 Vbeta and 13 Jbeta. Sequencing used immunoSEQ multiplex PCR; TCRdb keeps in-frame clones, though not all of them. The table has over 95,000 clones, just under 75% seen once. The sequencing sample was made of PBMCs. Receptors were obtained from a human donor in good health.

This clone came up a few times. The chain carries TRBV7-9 and TRBJ1-4; D is perhaps TRBD1 (6 bases). The CDR3 covers 12 residues. Trimming shortened V by 4 bases and J by 7 bases, and 7 bases separated the two germline ends. Germline V gives CDR1 SEHNR, CDR2 FQNEAQ (reference sequence). In nucleotides, the CDR3 is TGTGCCAGCAGCTCAGGGGTTGAAAAACTGTTTTTT. Protein sequence: CASSSGVEKLFF. Based on the CDR3 plus reference TRBV7-9 and TRBJ1-4, the full variable domain is DTGVSQNPRHKITKRGQNVTFRCDPISEHNRLYWYRQTLGQGPEFLTYFQNEAQLEKSRLLSDRFSAERPKGSFSTLEIQRTEQGDSAMYLCASSSGVEKLFFGSGTQLSVL.

CDR3 loop: CASSSSGNGYTF. The CDR3 DNA is TGTGCCAGCAGTTCGTCAGGGAACGGCTACACCTTC. The J gene is TRBJ1-2, the V gene TRBV28; the D gene is possibly TRBD1 (5 bases). Germline lookup yields CDR1 MDHEN and CDR2 SYDVKM. The CDR3 is 12 residues long. V gave up 4 bases and J gave up 8 bases, with 11 bases separating them.

The chain carries TRBV14 and TRBJ2-6; D not resolved. V was clipped by 0 bases and J by 3 bases, with 6 bases between them. This CDR3 has 15 residues. CDR1 SGHDN and CDR2 FVKESK come from the germline V gene. The CDR3 DNA sequence: TGTGCCAGCAGCCAAGAGGTCGGTGGGGCCAACGTCCTGACTTTC. This encodes CASSQEVGGANVLTF.

The rearrangement joins TRBV27 to TRBJ2-7; 7 nucleotides line up with TRBD1. V lost 3 bases to trimming and J lost 0 bases; unmatched junction nucleotides: 8. The CDR3 spans 16 residues. The germline CDR1 and CDR2 sequences are MNHEY and SMNVEV (reference sequence). The CDR3 reads CASSLNRDSASYEQYF. In DNA form, the CDR3 reads TGTGCCAGCAGTTTGAACCGGGACAGTGCCTCCTACGAGCAGTACTTC.

To note about this clone: This CDR3 is also generated by other DNA sequences in the sample. V is TRBV5-6 and J is TRBJ1-5; D might be TRBD1 (6 bases). Looked up from germline, CDR1 is SGHDT and CDR2 is YYEEEE. This CDR3 contains 16 residues. The V gene lost 4 bases and the J gene lost 0 bases, with 14 bases spanning the gap. The CDR3 sequence: CASSPRGRGSNQPQHF. The CDR3 nucleotides read TGTGCCAGCAGCCCCAGGGGCCGGGGTAGCAATCAGCCCCAGCATTTT.

This chain connects TRBV6-5 to TRBJ2-3; a weak D match, TRBD2 (5 bases). V was clipped by 5 bases and J by 0 bases, with 9 bases between them. The length of the CDR3 is 14 residues. Germline V gives CDR1 MNHEY, CDR2 SVGAGI. CDR3 protein: CASSEGGSTDTQYF. The CDR3 bases are TGTGCCAGCAGTGAGGGCGGGAGCACAGATACGCAGTATTTT.

The gene calls are TRBV29-1 and TRBJ2-7; D may be TRBD2 (6 bases). Germline V gives CDR1 SQVTM, CDR2 ANQGSEA. V was cut by 7 bases and J by 0 bases, with 13 bases left in between. This CDR3 region has 13 residues. CDR3 protein: CSARTTSSYEQYF. CDR3 nucleotides: TGCAGCGCCCGGACTACCAGCTCCTACGAGCAGTACTTC.

CDR3 loop: CASSYRENQPQHF. The CDR3, as DNA: TGTGCCAGTAGCTACAGGGAAAATCAGCCCCAGCATTTT. V and J are TRBV19 and TRBJ1-5, with D possibly TRBD1 on 6 matching bases. Germline CDR1 LNHDA, CDR2 SQIVND (reference sequence). This CDR3 comprises 13 residues. Trimming pared 6 bases from V and 4 bases from J, leaving 10 bases between.

The V call is TRBV2, the J call TRBJ1-2; no definite D call. The CDR3 length is 15 residues. Germline V lookup: CDR1 SNHLY, CDR2 FYNNEI. Trimming removed 7 bases from V and 4 bases from J, with 19 bases in between. The CDR3 DNA sequence: TGTGCCAGCACCCAAGCCCCCGGATGGAGCTATGGCTACACCTTC. Protein product: CASTQAPGWSYGYTF.

The CDR3 DNA reads TGTGCCAGCAACAATCTGGGACAGCTAAAGACCGGGGAGCTGTTTTTT. Residues: CASNNLGQLKTGELFF. The J gene is TRBJ2-2, the V gene TRBV5-4; 7 bases line up with TRBD1. The germline gives CDR1 SGHNT, CDR2 YYREEE (reference sequence). The CDR3 totals 16 residues. V trimming: 6 bases; J trimming: 5 bases; junction bases outside the gene matches: 13.

The rearrangement uses TRBV5-4 and TRBJ2-5, with D maybe TRBD1 (5 bases). Germline-derived CDR1 and CDR2 are SGHNT and YYREEE (reference sequence). V lost 5 bases, J lost 1 base, and 12 bases lay in between. The CDR3 covers 14 residues. In DNA, the CDR3 is TGTGCCAGCAGACTTGGGGCGTCCCAAGAGACCCAGTACTTC. Translating it yields CASRLGASQETQYF.

The V gene is TRBV30, the J gene TRBJ1-1; D might be TRBD1 (6 bases). Germline V gene data show CDR1 as GTSNPN and CDR2 as SVGIG (reference sequence). This CDR3 comprises 16 residues. The ends were cut back, 6 bases at V and 1 base at J, with 21 bases in the middle. The CDR3: CACTPTLGHPNTEAFF. CDR3 nucleotides: TGTGCCTGTACTCCCACGTTGGGACACCCGAACACTGAAGCTTTCTTT.

The chain joins TRBV19 to TRBJ1-1; 9 nucleotides agree with TRBD1. V gave up 3 bases and J gave up 7 bases; unmatched junction bases: 6. CDR1 is LNHDA and CDR2 is SQIVND in the germline V gene (reference sequence). The CDR3 is made up of 14 amino acids. The CDR3 DNA is TGTGCCAGTAGTATGCAACAGGGGGCGAGTGAAGCTTTCTTT. Amino acid sequence: CASSMQQGASEAFF.

The chain links TRBV28 to TRBJ1-5; 9 nucleotides match TRBD1. Per germline, CDR1 MDHEN and CDR2 SYDVKM. The CDR3 contains 18 residues. The J segment lost 4 bases and the V segment lost 1 base, leaving 11 bases of the junction unmatched. The CDR3 loop is CASSLFRGGQGFNQPQHF. As DNA, the CDR3 is TGTGCCAGCAGTTTATTTAGGGGAGGACAGGGGTTTAATCAGCCCCAGCATTTT.

The chain carries TRBV30 and TRBJ1-5, with a tentative D call TRBD1 (6 bases). With 2 bases removed from V and 2 bases from J, the gap between germline ends came to 13 bases. The V gene's germline CDR1 is GTSNPN and CDR2 SVGIG (reference sequence). There are 15 residues in the CDR3. DNA for the CDR3: TGTGCCTGGAGTTACAGGGAAGGCGGCAATCAGCCCCAGCATTTT. Its translation: CAWSYREGGNQPQHF.

This clone came up a few times. The same CDR3 is also encoded by other DNA sequences in this sample. The V and J genes are TRBV4-2 and TRBJ2-3; D not certain. Germline V lookup: CDR1 LGHNA, CDR2 YNFKEQ. V was cut by 0 bases and J by 3 bases, with 7 bases left in between. The CDR3 covers 14 residues. DNA for the CDR3: TGTGCCAGCAGCCAAGATCGAGGAACAGATACGCAGTATTTT. Translation gives CASSQDRGTDTQYF.

This clone was picked up one time. V is TRBV27 and J is TRBJ1-1, with 7 positions matching TRBD1. The CDR3 length is 17 residues. Trimming cost V 5 bases and J 0 bases; bases outside gene matches: 12. From germline, CDR1 is MNHEY and CDR2 SMNVEV (reference sequence). The CDR3 protein is CASSRRGAGGLNTEAFF. The CDR3 region has the DNA TGTGCCAGCAGTCGACGAGGGGCAGGGGGTTTGAACACTGAAGCTTTCTTT.

The chain recombines TRBV9 with TRBJ2-7; a weak D match, TRBD1 (5 bases). V dropped 4 bases and J dropped 1 base, with 9 bases sitting between them. Per the germline V gene, CDR1 is SGDLS and CDR2 is YYNGEE. The CDR3 is 13 amino acids. The CDR3 here is CASSKGPSYEQYF. The DNA of the CDR3 is TGTGCCAGCAGCAAGGGGCCGTCCTACGAGCAGTACTTC.

The chain has TRBV5-1 and TRBJ1-2, with 11 bases aligning to TRBD1. The CDR3 spans 16 residues. V lost 4 bases and J lost 7; bases outside the gene matches: 12. The V gene's germline CDR1 is SGHRS and CDR2 YFSETQ. CDR3 nucleotides: TGCGCCAGCAGCCCGAGCTCCGGACAGGGGGCCTCTGGCTACACCTTC. It codes for CASSPSSGQGASGYTF.

This clone was seen a single time. The chain combines TRBV9 with TRBJ2-7, with 8 bases fitting TRBD1. Trimming took 2 bases from V and 9 from J; bases not matched to a gene: 16. The CDR3 loop spans 16 amino acids. Germline V gene lookup returns CDR1 SGDLS and CDR2 YYNGEE. CDR3 region: CASSVAPGQDLRGQYF. The CDR3 DNA follows: TGTGCCAGCAGCGTTGCGCCGGGACAGGACCTACGAGGGCAGTACTTC.

V and J are TRBV10-3 and TRBJ1-5; 7 bases match TRBD1. The CDR3 loop spans 15 amino acids. Germline assignment: CDR1 ENHRY and CDR2 SYGVKD. Trimming removed 7 bases from V and 2 bases from J; junction bases left unmatched: 8. The CDR3 DNA sequence: TGTGCCATCAAAGAACAGGGGAATGGCAATCAGCCCCAGCATTTT. As protein: CAIKEQGNGNQPQHF.

V and J are TRBV5-1 and TRBJ1-5, with D possibly TRBD1 on 6 matching bases. Germline V gene lookup returns CDR1 SGHRS and CDR2 YFSETQ. Trimming took off 4 bases at V and 5 bases at J, with 16 bases between the two ends. The CDR3 is made up of 15 amino acids. In nucleotides, the CDR3 is TGCGCCAGCAGCCCAAACGCGGGGGCGGATCAGCCCCAGCATTTT. This sequence encodes CASSPNAGADQPQHF.

This clone was seen a single time. The CDR3 sequence: CASSMGRQNTEAFF. The CDR3 DNA follows: TGTGCCAGTAGTATGGGCCGACAGAACACTGAAGCTTTCTTT. This chain links TRBV19 with TRBJ1-1; D gene uncertain. V lost 3 bases and J lost 1, with 9 bases in between. The CDR3 length is 14 residues. The V gene's germline CDR1 is LNHDA and CDR2 SQIVND (reference sequence).

This rearrangement joins TRBV5-1 to TRBJ1-1; 7 bases fit TRBD1. V trimming: 4 bases; J trimming: 1 base; junction bases outside the gene matches: 4. The CDR3 is made up of 14 amino acids. CDR1 is SGHRS, CDR2 YFSETQ, per germline. DNA for the CDR3: TGCGCCAGCAGCGGAAGGACAGGGAACACTGAAGCTTTCTTT. Translated, it gives CASSGRTGNTEAFF.